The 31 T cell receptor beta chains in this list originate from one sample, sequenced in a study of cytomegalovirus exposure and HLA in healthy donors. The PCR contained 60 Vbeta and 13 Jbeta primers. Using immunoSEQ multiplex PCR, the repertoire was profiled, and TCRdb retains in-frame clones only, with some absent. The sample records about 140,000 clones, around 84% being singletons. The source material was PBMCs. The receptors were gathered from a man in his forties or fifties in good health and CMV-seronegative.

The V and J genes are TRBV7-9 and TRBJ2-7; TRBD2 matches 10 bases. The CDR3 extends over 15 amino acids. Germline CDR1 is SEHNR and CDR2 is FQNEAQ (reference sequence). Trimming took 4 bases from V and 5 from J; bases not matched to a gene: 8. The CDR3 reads CASSYPSGSLHEQYF. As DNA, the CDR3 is TGTGCCAGCAGCTATCCTAGCGGGAGTCTCCACGAGCAGTACTTC.

The CDR3 DNA sequence: TGTGCCAGCTCACCACCAGCGGGGGGGAACACTGAAGCTTTCTTT. Translated, it gives CASSPPAGGNTEAFF. The chain uses TRBV18 and TRBJ1-1; tentatively, D is TRBD1 (5 bases). The CDR3 is 15 amino acids. Germline CDR1 reads KGHSH; CDR2 reads LQKENI. Trimming took off 0 bases at V and 1 base at J, with 9 bases between the two ends. Looking up the rest from reference TRBV18 and TRBJ1-1 gives the full variable domain: NAGVMQNPRHLVRRRGQEARLRCSPMKGHSHVYWYRQLPEEGLKFMVYLQKENIIDESGMPKERFSAEFPKEGPSILRIQQVVRGDSAAYFCASSPPAGGNTEAFFGQGTRLTVV.

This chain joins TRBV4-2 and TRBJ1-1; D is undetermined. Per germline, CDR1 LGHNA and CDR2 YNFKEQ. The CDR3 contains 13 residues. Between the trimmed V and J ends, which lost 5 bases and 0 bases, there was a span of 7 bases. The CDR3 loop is CASSSSMNTEAFF. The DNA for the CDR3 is TGTGCCAGCAGCTCGAGCATGAACACTGAAGCTTTCTTT.

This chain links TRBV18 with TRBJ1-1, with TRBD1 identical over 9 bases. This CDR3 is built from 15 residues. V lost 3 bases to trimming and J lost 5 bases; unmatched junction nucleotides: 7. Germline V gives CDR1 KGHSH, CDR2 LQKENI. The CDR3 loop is CASSPAPGQGTEAFF. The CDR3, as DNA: TGTGCCAGCTCACCGGCACCGGGACAGGGAACTGAAGCTTTCTTT.

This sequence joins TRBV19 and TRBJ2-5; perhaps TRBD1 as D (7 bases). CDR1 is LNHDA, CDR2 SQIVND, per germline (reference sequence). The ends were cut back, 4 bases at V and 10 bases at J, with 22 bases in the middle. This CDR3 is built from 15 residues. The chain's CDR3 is CASSTAVGQGGIQYF. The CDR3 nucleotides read TGTGCCAGTAGTACCGCCGTTGGGCAGGGGGGTATCCAGTACTTC.

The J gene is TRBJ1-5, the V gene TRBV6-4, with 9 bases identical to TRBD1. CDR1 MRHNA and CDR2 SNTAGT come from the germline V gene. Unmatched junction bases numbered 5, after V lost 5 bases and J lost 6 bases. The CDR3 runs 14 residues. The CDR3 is CASSLDRGVQPQHF. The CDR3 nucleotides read TGTGCCAGCAGTCTCGACAGGGGGGTTCAGCCCCAGCATTTT.

The CDR3 loop reads CASSPPDTEGNTIYF. CDR3 sequence (DNA): TGTGCCAGCTCACCTCCGGACACTGAAGGAAACACCATATATTTT. This chain uses TRBV18 with TRBJ1-3; a weak D match, TRBD1 (5 bases). CDR1 and CDR2 (germline): KGHSH, LQKENI. V was trimmed by 3 bases and J by 4 bases, leaving 13 bases between them. This CDR3 has 15 amino acids. Using reference TRBV18 and TRBJ1-3 for the parts outside the CDR3, the full variable domain is NAGVMQNPRHLVRRRGQEARLRCSPMKGHSHVYWYRQLPEEGLKFMVYLQKENIIDESGMPKERFSAEFPKEGPSILRIQQVVRGDSAAYFCASSPPDTEGNTIYFGEGSWLTVV.

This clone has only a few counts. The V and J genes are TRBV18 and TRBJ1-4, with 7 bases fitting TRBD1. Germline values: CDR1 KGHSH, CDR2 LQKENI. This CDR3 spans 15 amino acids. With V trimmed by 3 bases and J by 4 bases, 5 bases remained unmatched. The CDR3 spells CASSPLQGINEKLFF. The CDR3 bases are TGTGCCAGCTCACCTTTACAGGGGATTAATGAAAAACTGTTTTTT.

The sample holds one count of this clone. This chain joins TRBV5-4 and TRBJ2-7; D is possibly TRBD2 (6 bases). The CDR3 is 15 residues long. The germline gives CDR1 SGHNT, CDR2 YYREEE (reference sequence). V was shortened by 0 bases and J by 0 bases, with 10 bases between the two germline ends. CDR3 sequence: CASSLGGDSSYEQYF. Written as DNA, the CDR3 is TGTGCCAGCAGCTTGGGGGGGGATAGCTCCTACGAGCAGTACTTC. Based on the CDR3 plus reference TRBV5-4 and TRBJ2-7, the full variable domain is ETGVTQSPTHLIKTRGQQVTLRCSSQSGHNTVSWYQQALGQGPQFIFQYYREEENGRGNFPPRFSGLQFPNYSSELNVNALELDDSALYLCASSLGGDSSYEQYFGPGTRLTVT.

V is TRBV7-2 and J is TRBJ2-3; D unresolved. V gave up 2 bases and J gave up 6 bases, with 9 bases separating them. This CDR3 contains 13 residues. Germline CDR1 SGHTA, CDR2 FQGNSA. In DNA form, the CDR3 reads TGTGCCAGCAGCTTATTGGCTGGCGATACGCAGTATTTT. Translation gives CASSLLAGDTQYF.

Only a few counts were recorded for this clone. The CDR3 DNA follows: TGCGCCAGCAGCTCTACAGGGGTGGGTCAGCCCCAGCATTTT. As protein: CASSSTGVGQPQHF. The chain couples TRBV5-1 to TRBJ1-5, with 7 bases identical to TRBD1. CDR3 length equals 14 residues. J gave up 6 bases and V 3 bases, and 6 bases lay outside the gene matches. Germline V gene sequence: CDR1 SGHRS, CDR2 YFSETQ.

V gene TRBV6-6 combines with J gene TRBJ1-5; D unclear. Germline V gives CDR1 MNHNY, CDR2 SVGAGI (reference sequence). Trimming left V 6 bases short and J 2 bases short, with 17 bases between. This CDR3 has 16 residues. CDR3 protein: CASSRPEVLGNQPQHF. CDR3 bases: TGTGCCAGCAGCCGACCGGAGGTTCTCGGCAATCAGCCCCAGCATTTT.

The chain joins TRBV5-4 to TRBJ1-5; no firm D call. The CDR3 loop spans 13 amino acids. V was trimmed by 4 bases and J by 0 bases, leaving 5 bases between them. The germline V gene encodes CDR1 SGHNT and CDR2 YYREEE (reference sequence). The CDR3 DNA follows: TGTGCCAGCAGCGCAGATAGCAATCAGCCCCAGCATTTT. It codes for CASSADSNQPQHF.

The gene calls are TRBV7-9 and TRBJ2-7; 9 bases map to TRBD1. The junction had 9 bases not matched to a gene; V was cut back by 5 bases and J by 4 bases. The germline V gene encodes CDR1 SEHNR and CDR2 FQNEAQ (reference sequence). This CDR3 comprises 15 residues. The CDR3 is CASSPRTGEMYEQYF. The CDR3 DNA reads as TGTGCCAGCAGCCCGAGGACAGGGGAAATGTACGAGCAGTACTTC.

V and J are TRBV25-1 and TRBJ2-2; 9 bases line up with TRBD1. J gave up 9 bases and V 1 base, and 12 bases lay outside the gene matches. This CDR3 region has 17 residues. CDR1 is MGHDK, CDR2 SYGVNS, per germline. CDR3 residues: CASSEFMRQGGARELFF. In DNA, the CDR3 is TGTGCCAGCAGTGAATTTATGAGACAGGGGGGTGCCCGGGAGCTGTTTTTT.

This CDR3 reads CASSHSRDTDTQYF. Here the CDR3 DNA reads TGTGCCAGCAGCCACTCTAGAGACACAGATACGCAGTATTTT. The V and J genes are TRBV13 and TRBJ2-3; D call uncertain. Germline CDR1 and CDR2: PRHDT and FYEKMQ (reference sequence). The V gene lost 5 bases and the J gene lost 2 bases, with 11 bases spanning the gap. This CDR3 has 14 residues.

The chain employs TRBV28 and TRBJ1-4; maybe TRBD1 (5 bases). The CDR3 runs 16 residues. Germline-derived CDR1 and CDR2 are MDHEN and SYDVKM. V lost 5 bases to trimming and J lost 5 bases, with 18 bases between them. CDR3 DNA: TGTGCCAGCAGTCCAAGTAGGGGCGGTGTGAATGAAAAACTGTTTTTT. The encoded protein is CASSPSRGGVNEKLFF.

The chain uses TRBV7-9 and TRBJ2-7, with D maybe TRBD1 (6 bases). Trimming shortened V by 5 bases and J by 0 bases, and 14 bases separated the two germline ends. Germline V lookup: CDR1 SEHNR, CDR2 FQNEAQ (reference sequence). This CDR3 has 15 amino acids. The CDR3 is CASSPRTGNSYEQYF. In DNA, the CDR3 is TGTGCCAGCAGCCCACGAACAGGGAACTCCTACGAGCAGTACTTC.

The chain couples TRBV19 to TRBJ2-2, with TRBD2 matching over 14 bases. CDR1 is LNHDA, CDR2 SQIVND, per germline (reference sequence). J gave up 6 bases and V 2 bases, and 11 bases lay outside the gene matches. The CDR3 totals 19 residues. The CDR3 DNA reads TGTGCCAGTAGTATATTCGGGACTAGCGGGAGACCCCAAGCCGGGGAGCTGTTTTTT. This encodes CASSIFGTSGRPQAGELFF.

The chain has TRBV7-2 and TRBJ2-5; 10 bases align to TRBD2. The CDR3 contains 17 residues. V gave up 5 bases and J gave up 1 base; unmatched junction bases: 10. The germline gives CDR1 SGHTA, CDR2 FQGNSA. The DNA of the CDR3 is TGTGCCAGCAGCCAATCTGGACTAGCGGTACCCCAAGAGACCCAGTACTTC. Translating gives CASSQSGLAVPQETQYF.

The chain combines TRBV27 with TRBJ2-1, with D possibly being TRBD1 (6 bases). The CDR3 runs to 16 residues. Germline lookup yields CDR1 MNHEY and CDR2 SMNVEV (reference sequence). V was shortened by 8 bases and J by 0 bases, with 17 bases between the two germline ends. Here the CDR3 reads CASSGRQGSSYNEQFF. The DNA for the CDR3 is TGTGCCAGCTCCGGACGTCAGGGGAGCTCCTACAATGAGCAGTTCTTC.

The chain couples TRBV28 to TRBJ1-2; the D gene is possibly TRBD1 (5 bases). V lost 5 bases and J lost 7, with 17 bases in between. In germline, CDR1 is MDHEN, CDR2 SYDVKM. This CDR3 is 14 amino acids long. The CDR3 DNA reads TGTGCCAGCAGTCCCGCGAGACAGCATGCTGGCTACACCTTC. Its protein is CASSPARQHAGYTF.

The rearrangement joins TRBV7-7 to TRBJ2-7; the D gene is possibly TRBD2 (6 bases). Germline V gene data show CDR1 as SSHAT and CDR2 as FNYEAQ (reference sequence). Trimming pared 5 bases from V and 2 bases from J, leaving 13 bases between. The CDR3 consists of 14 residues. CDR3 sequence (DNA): TGTGCCAGCAGCGGAGGGTTTGGGACCTACGAGCAGTACTTC. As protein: CASSGGFGTYEQYF.

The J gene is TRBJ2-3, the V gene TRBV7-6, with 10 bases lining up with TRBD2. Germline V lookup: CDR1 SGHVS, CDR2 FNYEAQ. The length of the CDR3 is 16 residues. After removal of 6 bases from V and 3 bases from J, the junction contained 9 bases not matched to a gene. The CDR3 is CASRALSGGGTDTQYF. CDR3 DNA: TGTGCCAGCAGGGCCTTAAGCGGGGGGGGAACAGATACGCAGTATTTT.

CDR3 sequence reads: CASSLTAGSGANVLTF. The CDR3 coding sequence is TGTGCCAGCAGTTTGACAGCCGGTTCTGGGGCCAACGTCCTGACTTTC. The rearrangement joins TRBV6-5 to TRBJ2-6; a weak D match, TRBD1 (5 bases). The CDR3 runs to 16 residues. Germline V CDR1 and CDR2: MNHEY, SVGAGI. Trimming removed 4 bases from V and 1 base from J, with 11 bases in between.

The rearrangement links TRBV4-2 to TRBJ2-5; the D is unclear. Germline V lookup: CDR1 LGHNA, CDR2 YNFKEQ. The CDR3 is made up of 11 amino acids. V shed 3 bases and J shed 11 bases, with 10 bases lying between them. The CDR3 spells CASSHGTMQYF. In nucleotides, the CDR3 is TGTGCCAGCAGCCACGGTACGATGCAGTACTTC.

The CDR3 loop reads CAWRTPSSNTGELFF. The CDR3 DNA reads as TGTGCCTGGAGGACACCGAGCTCGAACACCGGGGAGCTGTTTTTT. The J gene is TRBJ2-2, the V gene TRBV30; D unclear. CDR3 length: 15 residues. Looked up from germline, CDR1 is GTSNPN and CDR2 is SVGIG (reference sequence). The germline V and J ends were trimmed by 3 bases and 0 bases, with 11 bases remaining between them.

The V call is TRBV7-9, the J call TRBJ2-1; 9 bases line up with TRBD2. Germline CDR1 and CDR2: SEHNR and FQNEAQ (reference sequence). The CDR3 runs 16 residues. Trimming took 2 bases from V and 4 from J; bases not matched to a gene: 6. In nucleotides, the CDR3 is TGTGCCAGCAGCTTACGGGTGCGGGGGGGTTACAATGAGCAGTTCTTC. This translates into CASSLRVRGGYNEQFF.

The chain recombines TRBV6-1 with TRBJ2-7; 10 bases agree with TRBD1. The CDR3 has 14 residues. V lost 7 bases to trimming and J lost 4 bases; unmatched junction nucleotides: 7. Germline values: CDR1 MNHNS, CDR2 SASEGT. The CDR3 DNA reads TGTGCCAGCAAGCTGGGACAGGGGAAGTACGAGCAGTACTTC. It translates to CASKLGQGKYEQYF.

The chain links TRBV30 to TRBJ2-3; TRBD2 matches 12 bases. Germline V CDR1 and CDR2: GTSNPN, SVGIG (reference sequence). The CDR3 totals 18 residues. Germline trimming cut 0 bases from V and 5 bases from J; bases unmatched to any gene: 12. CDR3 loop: CAWSVPPTSGRHQDTQYF. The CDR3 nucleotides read TGTGCCTGGAGTGTTCCCCCCACTAGCGGGAGGCACCAAGATACGCAGTATTTT.

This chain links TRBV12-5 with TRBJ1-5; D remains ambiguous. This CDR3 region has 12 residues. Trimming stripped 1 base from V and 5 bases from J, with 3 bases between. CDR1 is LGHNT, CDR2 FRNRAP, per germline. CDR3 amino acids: CASGLADQPQHF. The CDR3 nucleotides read TGTGCTAGTGGTTTGGCCGATCAGCCCCAGCATTTT. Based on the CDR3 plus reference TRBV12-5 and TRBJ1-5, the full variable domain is DARVTQTPRHKVTEMGQEVTMRCQPILGHNTVFWYRQTMMQGLELLAYFRNRAPLDDSGMPKDRFSAEMPDATLATLKIQPSEPRDSAVYFCASGLADQPQHFGDGTRLSIL.